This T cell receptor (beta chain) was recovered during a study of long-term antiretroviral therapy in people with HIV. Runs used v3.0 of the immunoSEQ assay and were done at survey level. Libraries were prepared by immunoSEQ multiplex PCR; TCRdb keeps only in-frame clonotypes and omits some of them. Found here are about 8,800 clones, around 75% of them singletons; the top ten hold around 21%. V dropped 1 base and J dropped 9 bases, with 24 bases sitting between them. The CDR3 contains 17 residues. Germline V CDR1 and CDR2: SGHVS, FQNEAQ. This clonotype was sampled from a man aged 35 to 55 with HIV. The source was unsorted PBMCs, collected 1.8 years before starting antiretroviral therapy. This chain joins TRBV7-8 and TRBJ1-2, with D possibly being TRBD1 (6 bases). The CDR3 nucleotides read TGTGCCAGCAGCTTAGGGGGAACAGGGTTTAGTTTCATGCGCTACACCTTC. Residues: CASSLGGTGFSFMRYTF.